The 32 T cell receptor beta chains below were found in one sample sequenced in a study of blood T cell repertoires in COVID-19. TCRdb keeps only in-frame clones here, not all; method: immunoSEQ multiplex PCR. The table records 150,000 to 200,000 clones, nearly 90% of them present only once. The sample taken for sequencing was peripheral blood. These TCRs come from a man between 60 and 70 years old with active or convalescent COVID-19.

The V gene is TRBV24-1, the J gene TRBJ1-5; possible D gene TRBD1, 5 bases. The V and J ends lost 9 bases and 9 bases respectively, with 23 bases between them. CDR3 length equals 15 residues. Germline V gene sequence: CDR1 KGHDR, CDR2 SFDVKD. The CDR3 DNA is TGTGCCACCGATCAGGGTCCGCACGAATTAAGGCCCCAGCATTTT. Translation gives CATDQGPHELRPQHF.

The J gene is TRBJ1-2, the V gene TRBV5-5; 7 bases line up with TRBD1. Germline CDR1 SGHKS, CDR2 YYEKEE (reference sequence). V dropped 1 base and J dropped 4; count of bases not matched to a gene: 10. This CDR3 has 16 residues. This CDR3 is CASSLRGDSRGYGYTF. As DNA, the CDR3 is TGTGCCAGCAGCTTGAGGGGGGACAGTCGGGGCTATGGCTACACCTTC.

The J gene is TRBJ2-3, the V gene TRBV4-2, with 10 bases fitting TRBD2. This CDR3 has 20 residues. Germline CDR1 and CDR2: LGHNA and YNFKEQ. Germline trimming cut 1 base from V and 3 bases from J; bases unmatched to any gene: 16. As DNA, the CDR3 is TGTGCCAGCAGCCAAGCTCCCCTAGCGGGGGAATATGCCGTTACAGATACGCAGTATTTT. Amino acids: CASSQAPLAGEYAVTDTQYF.

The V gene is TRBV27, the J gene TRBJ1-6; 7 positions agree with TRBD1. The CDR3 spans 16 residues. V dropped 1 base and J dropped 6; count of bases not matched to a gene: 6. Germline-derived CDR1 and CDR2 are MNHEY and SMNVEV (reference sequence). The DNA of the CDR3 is TGTGCCAGCAGTTTATACGGGGACAGTTCTAATTCACCCCTCCACTTT. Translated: CASSLYGDSSNSPLHF.

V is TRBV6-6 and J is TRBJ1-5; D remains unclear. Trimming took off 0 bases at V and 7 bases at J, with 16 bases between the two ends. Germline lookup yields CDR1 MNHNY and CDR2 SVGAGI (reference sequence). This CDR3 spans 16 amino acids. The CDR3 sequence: CASSYSSENRRQPQHF. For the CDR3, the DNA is TGTGCCAGCAGTTACTCGAGCGAAAATCGACGCCAGCCCCAGCATTTT.

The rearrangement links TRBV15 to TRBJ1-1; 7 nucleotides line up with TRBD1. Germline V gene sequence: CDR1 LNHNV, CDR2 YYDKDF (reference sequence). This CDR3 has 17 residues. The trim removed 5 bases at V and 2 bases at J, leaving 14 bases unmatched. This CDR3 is CATSDGTASPLNTEAFF. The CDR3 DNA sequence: TGTGCCACCAGCGACGGGACAGCAAGCCCTTTAAACACTGAAGCTTTCTTT.

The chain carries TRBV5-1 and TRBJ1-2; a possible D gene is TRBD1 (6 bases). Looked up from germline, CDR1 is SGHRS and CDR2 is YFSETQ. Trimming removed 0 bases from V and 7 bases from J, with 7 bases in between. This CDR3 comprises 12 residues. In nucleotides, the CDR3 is TGCGCCAGCAGCTTGGACAGGGCTGGCTACACCTTC. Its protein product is CASSLDRAGYTF.

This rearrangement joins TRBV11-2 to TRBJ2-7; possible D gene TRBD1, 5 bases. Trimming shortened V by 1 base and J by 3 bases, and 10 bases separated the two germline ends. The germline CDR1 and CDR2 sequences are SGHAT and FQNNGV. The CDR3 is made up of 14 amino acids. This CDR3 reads CASSLGVRVYEQYF. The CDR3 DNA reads TGTGCCAGCAGCTTAGGAGTCAGGGTCTACGAGCAGTACTTC.

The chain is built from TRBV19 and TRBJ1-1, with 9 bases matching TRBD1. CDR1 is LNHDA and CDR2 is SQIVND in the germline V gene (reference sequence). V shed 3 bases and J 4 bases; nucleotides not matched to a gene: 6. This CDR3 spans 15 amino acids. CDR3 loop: CASSMSGQGVTEAFF. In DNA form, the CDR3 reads TGTGCCAGTAGTATGTCGGGACAGGGCGTCACTGAAGCTTTCTTT.

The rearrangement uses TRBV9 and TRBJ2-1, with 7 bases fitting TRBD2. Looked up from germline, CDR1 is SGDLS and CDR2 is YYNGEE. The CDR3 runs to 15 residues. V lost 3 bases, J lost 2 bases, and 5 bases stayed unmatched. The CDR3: CASSEREHPYNEQFF. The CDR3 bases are TGTGCCAGCAGCGAGCGGGAACACCCCTACAATGAGCAGTTCTTC.

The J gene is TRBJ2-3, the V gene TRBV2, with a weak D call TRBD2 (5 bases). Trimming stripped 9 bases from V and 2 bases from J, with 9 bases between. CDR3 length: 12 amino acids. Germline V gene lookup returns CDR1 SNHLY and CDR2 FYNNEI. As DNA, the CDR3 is TGTGCCAGTGGACTCCTCACAGATACGCAGTATTTT. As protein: CASGLLTDTQYF.

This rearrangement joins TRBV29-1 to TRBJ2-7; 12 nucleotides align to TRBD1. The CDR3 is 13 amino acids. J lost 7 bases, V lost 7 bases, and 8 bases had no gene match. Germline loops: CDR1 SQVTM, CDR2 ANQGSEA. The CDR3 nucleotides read TGCAGCGGTATGGGACAGGGGGCGCGGGAGCAGTACTTC. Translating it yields CSGMGQGAREQYF.

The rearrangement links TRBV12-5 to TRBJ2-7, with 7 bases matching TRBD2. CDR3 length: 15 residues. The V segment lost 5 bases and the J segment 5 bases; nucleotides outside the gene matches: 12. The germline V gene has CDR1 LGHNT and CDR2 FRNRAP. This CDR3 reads CASGLWQGGGHEQYF. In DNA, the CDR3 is TGTGCTAGTGGTCTCTGGCAGGGCGGGGGTCACGAGCAGTACTTC.

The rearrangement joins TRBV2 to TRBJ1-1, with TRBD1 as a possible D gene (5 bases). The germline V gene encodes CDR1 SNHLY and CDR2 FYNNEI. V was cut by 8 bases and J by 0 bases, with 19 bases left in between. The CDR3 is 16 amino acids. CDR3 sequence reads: CASRITAGPLNTEAFF. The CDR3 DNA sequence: TGTGCCAGCCGAATCACCGCGGGACCGCTGAACACTGAAGCTTTCTTT.

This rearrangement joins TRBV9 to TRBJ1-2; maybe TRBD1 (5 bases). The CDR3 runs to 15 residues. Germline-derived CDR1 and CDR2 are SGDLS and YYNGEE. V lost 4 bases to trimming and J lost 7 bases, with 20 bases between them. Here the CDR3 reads CASSIQRGGGLGYTF. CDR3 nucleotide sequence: TGTGCCAGCAGCATCCAAAGGGGAGGAGGGCTTGGCTACACCTTC.

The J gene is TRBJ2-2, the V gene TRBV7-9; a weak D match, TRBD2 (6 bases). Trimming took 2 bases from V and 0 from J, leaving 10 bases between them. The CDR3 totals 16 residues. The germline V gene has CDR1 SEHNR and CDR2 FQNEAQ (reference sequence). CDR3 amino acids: CASSLRRLANTGELFF. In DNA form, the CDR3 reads TGTGCCAGCAGCTTACGGAGACTAGCGAACACCGGGGAGCTGTTTTTT.

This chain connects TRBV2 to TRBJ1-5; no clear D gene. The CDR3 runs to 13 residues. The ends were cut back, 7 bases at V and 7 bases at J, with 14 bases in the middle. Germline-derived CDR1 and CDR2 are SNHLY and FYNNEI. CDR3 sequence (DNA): TGTGCCAGCACCACAAGTCGGGGACAGCCCCAGCATTTT. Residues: CASTTSRGQPQHF.

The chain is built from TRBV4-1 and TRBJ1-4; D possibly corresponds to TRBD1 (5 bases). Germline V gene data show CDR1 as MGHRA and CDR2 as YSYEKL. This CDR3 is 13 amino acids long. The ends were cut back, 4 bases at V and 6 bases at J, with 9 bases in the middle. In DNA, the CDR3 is TGCGCCAGCAGCCGGACACTGGATGAAAAACTGTTTTTT. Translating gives CASSRTLDEKLFF.

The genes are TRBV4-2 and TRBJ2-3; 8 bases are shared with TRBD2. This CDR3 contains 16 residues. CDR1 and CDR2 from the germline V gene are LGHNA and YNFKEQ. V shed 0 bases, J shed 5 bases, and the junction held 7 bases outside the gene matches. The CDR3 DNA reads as TGTGCCAGCAGCCAAGAAGTAGCGGGGTCAGGAGATACGCAGTATTTT. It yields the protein CASSQEVAGSGDTQYF.

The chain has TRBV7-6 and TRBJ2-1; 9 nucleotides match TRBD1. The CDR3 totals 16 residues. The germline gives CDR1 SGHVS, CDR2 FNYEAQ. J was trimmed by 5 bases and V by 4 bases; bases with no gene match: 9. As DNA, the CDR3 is TGTGCCAGCAGCTCATGGTCGGGACAGGGAAACAATGAGCAGTTCTTC. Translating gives CASSSWSGQGNNEQFF.

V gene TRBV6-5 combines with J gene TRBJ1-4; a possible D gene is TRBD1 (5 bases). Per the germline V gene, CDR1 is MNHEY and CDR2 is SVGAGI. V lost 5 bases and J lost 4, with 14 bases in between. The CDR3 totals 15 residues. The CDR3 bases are TGTGCCAGCAGTCGACGTCGACAGAATAATGAAAAACTGTTTTTT. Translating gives CASSRRRQNNEKLFF.

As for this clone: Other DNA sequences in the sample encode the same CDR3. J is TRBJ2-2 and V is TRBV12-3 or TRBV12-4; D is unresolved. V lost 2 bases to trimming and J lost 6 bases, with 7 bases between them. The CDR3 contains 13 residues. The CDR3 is CASSLTGAGELFF. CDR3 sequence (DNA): TGTGCCAGCAGTTTAACGGGTGCCGGGGAGCTGTTTTTT.

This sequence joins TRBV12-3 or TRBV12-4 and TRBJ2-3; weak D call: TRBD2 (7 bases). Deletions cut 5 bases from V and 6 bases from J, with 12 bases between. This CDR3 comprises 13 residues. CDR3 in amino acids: CASSPGDYDTQYF. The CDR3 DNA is TGTGCCAGCAGTCCAGGGGACTACGATACGCAGTATTTT.

CDR3 bases: TGCAGTGCTAGTGCAGGGAGGGACACTGAAGCTTTCTTT. Translating gives CSASAGRDTEAFF. The rearrangement uses TRBV20-1 and TRBJ1-1; a possible D gene is TRBD1 (5 bases). Germline V lookup: CDR1 DFQATT, CDR2 SNEGSKA (reference sequence). The CDR3 is 13 amino acids. V gave up 3 bases and J gave up 3 bases, with 11 bases separating them.

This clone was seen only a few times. CDR3 loop: CASTAMRDTEAFF. The DNA of the CDR3 is TGTGCCAGCACAGCAATGAGGGACACTGAAGCTTTCTTT. V and J are TRBV6-5 and TRBJ1-1; D is unclear. This CDR3 comprises 13 residues. Germline lookup yields CDR1 MNHEY and CDR2 SVGAGI. V lost 7 bases and J 3 bases, leaving 12 bases between the germline ends.

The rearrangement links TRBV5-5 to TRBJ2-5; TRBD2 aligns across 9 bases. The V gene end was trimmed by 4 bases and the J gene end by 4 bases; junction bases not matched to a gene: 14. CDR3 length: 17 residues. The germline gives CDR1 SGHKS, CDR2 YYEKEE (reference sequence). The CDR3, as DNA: TGTGCCAGCAGCGCGGAGGAGCGGGGGGCCTGGGTAGAGACCCAGTACTTC. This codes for CASSAEERGAWVETQYF. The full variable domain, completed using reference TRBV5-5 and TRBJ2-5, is DAGVTQSPTHLIKTRGQQVTLRCSPISGHKSVSWYQQVLGQGPQFIFQYYEKEERGRGNFPDRFSARQFPNYSSELNVNALLLGDSALYLCASSAEERGAWVETQYFGPGTRLLVL.

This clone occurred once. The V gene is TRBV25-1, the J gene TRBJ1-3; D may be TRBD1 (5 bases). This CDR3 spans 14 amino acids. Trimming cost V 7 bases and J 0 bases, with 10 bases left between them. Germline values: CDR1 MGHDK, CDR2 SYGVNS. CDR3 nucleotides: TGTGCCAGCACCCCAGGGTACTCTGGAAACACCATATATTTT. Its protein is CASTPGYSGNTIYF.

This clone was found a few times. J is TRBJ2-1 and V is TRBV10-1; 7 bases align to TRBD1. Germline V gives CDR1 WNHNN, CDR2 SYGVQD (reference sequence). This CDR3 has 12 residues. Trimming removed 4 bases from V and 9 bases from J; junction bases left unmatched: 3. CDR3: CASSATGVEQFF. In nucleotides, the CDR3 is TGCGCCAGCAGTGCTACAGGGGTTGAGCAGTTCTTC.

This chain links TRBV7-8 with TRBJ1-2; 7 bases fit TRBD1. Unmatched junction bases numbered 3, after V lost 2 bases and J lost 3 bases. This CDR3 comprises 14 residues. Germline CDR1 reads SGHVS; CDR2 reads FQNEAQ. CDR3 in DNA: TGTGCCAGCAGCTTACCGGGACAGCACTATGGCTACACCTTC. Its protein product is CASSLPGQHYGYTF.

The CDR3 sequence: CASRRVNQPQHF. CDR3 bases: TGTGCCAGCAGGAGAGTAAATCAGCCCCAGCATTTT. The rearrangement uses TRBV2 and TRBJ1-5, with D hard to call. There are 12 residues in the CDR3. Germline CDR1 SNHLY, CDR2 FYNNEI. Trimming shortened V by 6 bases and J by 4 bases, and 7 bases separated the two germline ends.

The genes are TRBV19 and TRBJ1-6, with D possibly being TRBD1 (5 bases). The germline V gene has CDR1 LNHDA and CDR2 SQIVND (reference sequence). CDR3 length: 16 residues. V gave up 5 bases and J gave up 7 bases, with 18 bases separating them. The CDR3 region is CASSPYAGTANSPLHF. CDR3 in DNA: TGTGCCAGTAGTCCCTATGCCGGGACTGCAAATTCACCCCTCCACTTT.

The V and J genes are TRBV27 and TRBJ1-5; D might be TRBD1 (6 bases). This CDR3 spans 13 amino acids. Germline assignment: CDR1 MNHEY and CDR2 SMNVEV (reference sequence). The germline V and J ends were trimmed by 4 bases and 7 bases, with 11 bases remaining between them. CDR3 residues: CASSSGGGQPQHF. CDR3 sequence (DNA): TGTGCCAGCAGTTCTGGGGGCGGCCAGCCCCAGCATTTT.